The 14 T cell receptor beta chains reported below all come from one sample, sequenced in a study of OX40 agonist ivuxolimab in advanced cancers. The method was immunoSEQ multiplex PCR; TCRdb's version includes in-frame clones alone and lacks a portion of them. Among around 35,000 clones listed, approximately 84% were seen once. Sequencing was performed on CD4+ or CD8+ T cells sorted from blood, taken in a trial of the OX40 agonist ivuxolimab. These receptors all stem from an adult with an advanced solid tumor such as melanoma, head and neck, liver or kidney cancer.

This clone was seen only once. The chain couples TRBV29-1 to TRBJ2-1, with 10 bases fitting TRBD2. This CDR3 region has 11 residues. The ends lost 6 bases at V and 10 bases at J; junction bases unmatched: 3. Germline V gene data show CDR1 as SQVTM and CDR2 as ANQGSEA. The CDR3 DNA reads TGCAGCGTGGGACTAGCGCGCGAGCAGTTCTTC. This sequence encodes CSVGLAREQFF.

The chain is built from TRBV28 and TRBJ2-1; D gene unclear. Trimming pared 4 bases from V and 8 bases from J, leaving 21 bases between. Germline V CDR1 and CDR2: MDHEN, SYDVKM. The CDR3 loop spans 16 amino acids. The CDR3 DNA is TGTGCCAGCAGTTCCCCTCGTAAATCGGGTATGGATGAGCAGTTCTTC. Amino acid sequence: CASSSPRKSGMDEQFF.

V and J are TRBV27 and TRBJ2-7, with TRBD2 matching over 7 bases. Germline V gene sequence: CDR1 MNHEY, CDR2 SMNVEV (reference sequence). The CDR3 sequence is 15 residues long. J lost 3 bases, V lost 2 bases, and 7 bases had no gene match. CDR3 in amino acids: CASSLTTSLYYEQYF. CDR3 bases: TGTGCCAGCAGTTTAACGACTAGCCTTTACTACGAGCAGTACTTC.

This chain links TRBV6-4 with TRBJ1-2; TRBD1 agrees at 9 bases. CDR1 and CDR2 from the germline V gene are MRHNA and SNTAGT. V shed 4 bases and J 0 bases; nucleotides not matched to a gene: 6. The CDR3 consists of 16 residues. The CDR3 reads CASSGRDRAANYGYTF. The CDR3 DNA is TGTGCCAGCAGTGGACGGGACAGGGCCGCTAACTATGGCTACACCTTC.

The chain couples TRBV7-9 to TRBJ1-2; TRBD1 matches at 7 bases. V dropped 5 bases and J dropped 1; count of bases not matched to a gene: 7. The CDR3 is 15 residues long. Germline CDR1 and CDR2: SEHNR and FQNEAQ (reference sequence). The CDR3 DNA sequence: TGTGCCAGCAGCACTAACAGGGGCCTTAACTATGGCTACACCTTC. Translated: CASSTNRGLNYGYTF. Complete variable domain (other parts from reference TRBV7-9 and TRBJ1-2): DTGVSQNPRHKITKRGQNVTFRCDPISEHNRLYWYRQTLGQGPEFLTYFQNEAQLEKSRLLSDRFSAERPKGSFSTLEIQRTEQGDSAMYLCASSTNRGLNYGYTFGSGTRLTVV.

The CDR3 reads CATSTGINEQFF. The CDR3 DNA reads TGTGCCACGTCGACAGGGATCAATGAGCAGTTCTTC. The chain has TRBV27 and TRBJ2-1, with 7 positions matching TRBD1. V lost 10 bases and J lost 6; bases outside the gene matches: 6. The CDR3 sequence is 12 residues long. Per germline, CDR1 MNHEY and CDR2 SMNVEV (reference sequence).

This clone has a handful of counts. The chain uses TRBV13 and TRBJ2-2, with a weak D call TRBD2 (6 bases). Per the germline V gene, CDR1 is PRHDT and CDR2 is FYEKMQ (reference sequence). This CDR3 region has 13 residues. Trimming took 4 bases from V and 7 from J, leaving 10 bases between them. This chain's CDR3 is CASSSRLVGELFF. CDR3 nucleotide sequence: TGTGCCAGCAGCTCAAGACTAGTCGGGGAGCTGTTTTTT.

The chain combines TRBV5-8 with TRBJ2-5, with a tentative D call TRBD2 (5 bases). Trimming took off 2 bases at V and 4 bases at J, with 12 bases between the two ends. CDR1 and CDR2 (germline): SGHTS, YDEGEE. The CDR3 extends over 14 amino acids. The CDR3 spells CASSFGGEGETQYF. The CDR3 DNA follows: TGTGCCAGCAGCTTCGGAGGAGAGGGAGAGACCCAGTACTTC.

J is TRBJ1-4 and V is TRBV14; TRBD1 is a possible D gene (6 bases). The germline V gene has CDR1 SGHDN and CDR2 FVKESK. V lost 4 bases and J 8 bases, leaving 17 bases between the germline ends. The CDR3 extends over 15 amino acids. CDR3 DNA: TGTGCCAGCAGCCCTATACAGGGTTTTAACGAAAAACTGTTTTTT. Protein sequence: CASSPIQGFNEKLFF.

Remarks on this clone: Additional DNA sequences in this sample encode the identical CDR3. The V gene is TRBV27, the J gene TRBJ1-1; the D is unclear. This CDR3 comprises 13 residues. V shed 6 bases and J shed 2 bases, with 10 bases lying between them. CDR1 and CDR2 (germline): MNHEY, SMNVEV (reference sequence). The CDR3 here is CASSFRVNTEAFF. The CDR3 DNA is TGTGCCAGCAGCTTCAGAGTCAACACTGAAGCTTTCTTT.

The chain links TRBV28 to TRBJ1-4; 9 nucleotides agree with TRBD1. CDR1 and CDR2 from the germline V gene are MDHEN and SYDVKM. Trimming at V came to 7 bases and at J to 8 bases, leaving 11 bases not matched to a gene. The CDR3 sequence is 15 residues long. CDR3 sequence reads: CASTNGDREGEKLFF. CDR3 DNA: TGTGCCAGCACTAATGGGGACAGGGAAGGGGAAAAACTGTTTTTT.

The J gene is TRBJ2-2, the V gene TRBV9; D possibly corresponds to TRBD1 (6 bases). The CDR3 covers 16 residues. Germline V gives CDR1 SGDLS, CDR2 YYNGEE. The ends were cut back, 0 bases at V and 0 bases at J, with 9 bases in the middle. This chain's CDR3 is CASSVAYRANTGELFF. The DNA of the CDR3 is TGTGCCAGCAGCGTAGCTTACAGGGCGAACACCGGGGAGCTGTTTTTT.

This clone is labeled as medium-sized. The gene calls are TRBV2 and TRBJ1-2; no definite D call. This CDR3 contains 11 residues. CDR1 SNHLY and CDR2 FYNNEI come from the germline V gene. V was shortened by 5 bases and J by 0 bases, with 1 base between the two germline ends. Here the CDR3 DNA reads TGTGCCAGCAGTCCTAACTATGGCTACACCTTC. This translates into CASSPNYGYTF. The full variable domain, with the rest looked up from reference TRBV2 and TRBJ1-2, is EPEVTQTPSHQVTQMGQEVILRCVPISNHLYFYWYRQILGQKVEFLVSFYNNEISEKSEIFDDQFSVERPDGSNFTLKIRSTKLEDSAMYFCASSPNYGYTFGSGTRLTVV.

The chain is built from TRBV5-1 and TRBJ2-3; possible D gene TRBD2, 5 bases. The germline V gene encodes CDR1 SGHRS and CDR2 YFSETQ. The CDR3 consists of 15 residues. Trimming shortened V by 2 bases and J by 0 bases, and 10 bases separated the two germline ends. The CDR3 DNA is TGCGCCAGCAGCTTACGACTACCGAGCACAGATACGCAGTATTTT. Translation gives CASSLRLPSTDTQYF. Full variable domain (missing parts from reference TRBV5-1 and TRBJ2-3): KAGVTQTPRYLIKTRGQQVTLSCSPISGHRSVSWYQQTPGQGLQFLFEYFSETQRNKGNFPGRFSGRQFSNSRSEMNVSTLELGDSALYLCASSLRLPSTDTQYFGPGTRLTVL.